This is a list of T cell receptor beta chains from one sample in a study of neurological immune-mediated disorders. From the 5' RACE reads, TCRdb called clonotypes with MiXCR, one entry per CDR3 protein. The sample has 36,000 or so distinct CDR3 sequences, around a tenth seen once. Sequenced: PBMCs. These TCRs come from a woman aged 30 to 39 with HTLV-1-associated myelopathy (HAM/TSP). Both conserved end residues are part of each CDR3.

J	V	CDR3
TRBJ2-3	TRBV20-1	CSARDRGGGGTDTQYF
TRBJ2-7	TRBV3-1	CASSHPATYEQYF
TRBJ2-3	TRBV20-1	CSAPTSGGIFGTQYF
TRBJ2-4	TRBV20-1	CSDSGFGGPGKNIQYF
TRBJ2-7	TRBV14	CASSQAVWGPTDRDLYEQYF
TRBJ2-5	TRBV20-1	CSARDLVAGDQETQYF
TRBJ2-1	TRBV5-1	CASSLKGRDEQFF
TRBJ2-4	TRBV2	CASSVGLAGGWNIQYF
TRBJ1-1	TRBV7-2	CASSFRDSNTEAFF
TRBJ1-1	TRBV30	CAWSVVSEAFF
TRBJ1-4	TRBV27	CASSSLDGSRGGNEKLFF
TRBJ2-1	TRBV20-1	CSARASFVSRASEQFF
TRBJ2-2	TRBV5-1	CASRTGDPGELFF
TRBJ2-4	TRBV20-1	CSVLPGGAKNIQYF
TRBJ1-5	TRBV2	CASSPRPFDRENQPQHF
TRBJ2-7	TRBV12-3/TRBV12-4	CASGGTGEVIGEQYF
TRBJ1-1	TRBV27	CASSSSNTNTEAFF
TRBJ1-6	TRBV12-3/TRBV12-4	CASGPGYNSPLHF
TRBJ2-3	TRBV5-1	CATKVGYTQYF
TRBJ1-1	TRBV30	CACRTGQLNTEAFF
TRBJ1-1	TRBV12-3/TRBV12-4	CASSSGGARAYTEAFF
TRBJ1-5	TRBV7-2	CASSSRLNQPQHF
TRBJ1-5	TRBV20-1	CSATGQGAVSNQPYHF
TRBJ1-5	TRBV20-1	CSARDSGRLGNQPQHF
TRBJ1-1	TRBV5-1	CASRDREGTEAFF
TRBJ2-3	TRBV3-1	CASSSTGGRNTQYF
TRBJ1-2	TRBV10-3	CAISPGQERANYGYTF
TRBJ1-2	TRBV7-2	CASSLSVFVGTTDGYTF
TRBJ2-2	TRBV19	CASKGTGNTGELFF
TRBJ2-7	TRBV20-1	CSALPGQGARDEQYF
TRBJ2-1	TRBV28	CASSRGSLYNEQFF
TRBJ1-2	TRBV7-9	CASSSGQAQGGYTF
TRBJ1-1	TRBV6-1	CASSEFSGFTEAFF
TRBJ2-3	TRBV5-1	CASSGTGTGRSDTQYF
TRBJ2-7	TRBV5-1	CASSMGTQYEQYF
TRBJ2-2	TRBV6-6	CASRNIPGELFF
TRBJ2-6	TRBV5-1	CASSLGEPLISGANVLTF
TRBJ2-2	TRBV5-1	CASSLQGITGELFF
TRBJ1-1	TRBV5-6	CASSFRVTEAFF
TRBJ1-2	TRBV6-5	CASSYVPLGNYGYTF